This passage covers 22 T cell receptor beta chains from one sample sequenced in a study of persistence of HIV-infected CD4 T cells. Their cognate antigens are unknown. The libraries were made with immunoSEQ version 4 in survey mode. Using immunoSEQ multiplex PCR, the repertoire was profiled, and TCRdb retains in-frame clones only, with some absent. The repertoire holds tens of thousands of clones, with roughly 80% as singletons. Stimulation used 7.5 to 10 ug/mL lysate from CMV-infected fibroblasts. CD40L/CD69 double-negative CD45RO-high memory CD4+ T cells were collected. The sample here was CD4+ T cells sorted from PBMCs after roughly 18-hour stimulation, taken from a patient who received antiretroviral therapy. The source is an adult woman with HIV who was CMV-seropositive.

The chain combines TRBV6-5 with TRBJ1-5; 7 bases line up with TRBD1. There are 13 residues in the CDR3. With 6 bases clipped from V and 4 bases from J, the junction kept 3 bases outside the gene matches. CDR1 and CDR2 from the germline V gene are MNHEY and SVGAGI. The DNA of the CDR3 is TGTGCCAGCAGCCGCAGGGGGAATCAGCCCCAGCATTTT. Protein product: CASSRRGNQPQHF.

The rearrangement links TRBV18 to TRBJ2-3; D call uncertain. V lost 3 bases and J 0 bases, leaving 13 bases between the germline ends. Germline CDR1 reads KGHSH; CDR2 reads LQKENI. The CDR3 totals 16 residues. CDR3 in amino acids: CASSPPQRPSTDTQYF. The CDR3 DNA follows: TGTGCCAGCTCACCCCCCCAGCGACCTAGCACAGATACGCAGTATTTT. Full variable domain (missing parts from reference TRBV18 and TRBJ2-3): NAGVMQNPRHLVRRRGQEARLRCSPMKGHSHVYWYRQLPEEGLKFMVYLQKENIIDESGMPKERFSAEFPKEGPSILRIQQVVRGDSAAYFCASSPPQRPSTDTQYFGPGTRLTVL.

This sequence joins TRBV3-1 (or the pseudogene TRBV3-2) and TRBJ1-4, with 7 bases fitting TRBD1. Germline V lookup: CDR1 LGHDT, CDR2 YNNKEL (reference sequence). CDR3 length: 16 residues. Trimming at V came to 1 base and at J to 5 bases, leaving 7 bases not matched to a gene. The CDR3 region has the DNA TGTGCCAGCAGCCAAGGACCCCTGACAGGGAATGAAAAACTGTTTTTT. Amino acids: CASSQGPLTGNEKLFF.

The chain is built from TRBV19 and TRBJ2-5; D possibly corresponds to TRBD1 (6 bases). The CDR3 length is 17 residues. V lost 3 bases, J lost 2 bases, and 19 bases lay in between. Germline V gene data show CDR1 as LNHDA and CDR2 as SQIVND (reference sequence). This CDR3 is CASSIFGSSGAQETQYF. The DNA of the CDR3 is TGTGCCAGTAGTATCTTTGGTTCCTCAGGGGCACAAGAGACCCAGTACTTC.

The J gene is TRBJ2-5, the V gene TRBV7-9, with a weak D call TRBD1 (5 bases). The V end lost 5 bases, the J end lost 2 bases, and 12 bases lay between the germline ends. Per the germline V gene, CDR1 is SEHNR and CDR2 is FQNEAQ (reference sequence). The CDR3 has 14 residues. CDR3 sequence: CASSVDSIQETQYF. CDR3 nucleotide sequence: TGTGCCAGCAGCGTTGACAGTATTCAAGAGACCCAGTACTTC. The entire variable domain, with the rest obtained from reference TRBV7-9 and TRBJ2-5, is as follows: DTGVSQNPRHKITKRGQNVTFRCDPISEHNRLYWYRQTLGQGPEFLTYFQNEAQLEKSRLLSDRFSAERPKGSFSTLEIQRTEQGDSAMYLCASSVDSIQETQYFGPGTRLLVL.

This chain links TRBV27 with TRBJ1-4, with TRBD1 matching 9 bases. Germline V lookup: CDR1 MNHEY, CDR2 SMNVEV (reference sequence). V lost 5 bases, J lost 6 bases, and 4 bases stayed unmatched. The CDR3 extends over 14 amino acids. The CDR3 here is CASSPGQGYEKLFF. The CDR3 DNA sequence: TGTGCCAGCAGTCCCGGACAGGGGTATGAAAAACTGTTTTTT.

The J gene is TRBJ2-3, the V gene TRBV18; D not resolved. CDR3 length equals 13 residues. CDR1 KGHSH and CDR2 LQKENI come from the germline V gene. V was shortened by 3 bases and J by 1 base, with 5 bases between the two germline ends. The CDR3 is CASSPAGTDTQYF. Here the CDR3 DNA reads TGTGCCAGCTCACCGGCGGGCACAGATACGCAGTATTTT.

This clone was recorded a few times. The chain uses TRBV10-2 and TRBJ2-2; possible D gene TRBD1, 5 bases. V shed 6 bases and J shed 2 bases, with 10 bases lying between them. The CDR3 is 14 amino acids. CDR1 WSHSY and CDR2 SAAADI come from the germline V gene. CDR3 loop: CASRRQTNTGELFF. In DNA form, the CDR3 reads TGCGCCAGCAGACGACAGACAAACACCGGGGAGCTGTTTTTT.

The chain joins TRBV10-3 to TRBJ1-1, with a weak D call TRBD1 (6 bases). The CDR3 runs 16 residues. Looked up from germline, CDR1 is ENHRY and CDR2 is SYGVKD. The V end lost 5 bases, the J end lost 5 bases, and 21 bases lay between the germline ends. The CDR3 here is CAISNSERGGKTEAFF. Here the CDR3 DNA reads TGTGCCATCAGTAACTCGGAGAGAGGGGGGAAAACTGAAGCTTTCTTT.

V usage is TRBV4-1 and J usage is TRBJ1-1; 7 bases match TRBD1. Unmatched junction bases numbered 8, after V lost 2 bases and J lost 8 bases. The CDR3 totals 14 residues. Germline CDR1 and CDR2: MGHRA and YSYEKL. The CDR3 region is CASSQRGRPEEAFF. The CDR3, as DNA: TGCGCCAGCAGCCAAAGGGGGCGTCCGGAAGAAGCTTTCTTT.

The chain carries TRBV2 and TRBJ1-2; D might be TRBD1 (6 bases). Germline V CDR1 and CDR2: SNHLY, FYNNEI. This CDR3 is 15 amino acids long. V lost 3 bases and J 4 bases, leaving 15 bases between the germline ends. The CDR3 is CASSDQPGGGYGYTF. CDR3 coding DNA: TGTGCCAGCAGTGATCAGCCTGGAGGGGGCTATGGCTACACCTTC.

This clone has just one count. This chain connects TRBV6-5 to TRBJ1-1, with D perhaps TRBD1 (6 bases). Germline V gives CDR1 MNHEY, CDR2 SVGAGI. The CDR3 has 14 residues. V was trimmed by 5 bases and J by 5 bases, leaving 15 bases between them. The CDR3: CASSLAGVETEAFF. As DNA, the CDR3 is TGTGCCAGCAGTCTGGCAGGGGTGGAAACTGAAGCTTTCTTT.

The chain joins TRBV2 to TRBJ2-6; D gene ambiguous. Trimming pared 3 bases from V and 0 bases from J, leaving 15 bases between. The germline CDR1 and CDR2 sequences are SNHLY and FYNNEI. CDR3 length equals 18 residues. CDR3 sequence (DNA): TGTGCCAGCAGTGACAGACTGGTCAGCTACTCTGGGGCCAACGTCCTGACTTTC. This translates into CASSDRLVSYSGANVLTF. The full variable domain, with the rest looked up from reference TRBV2 and TRBJ2-6, is EPEVTQTPSHQVTQMGQEVILRCVPISNHLYFYWYRQILGQKVEFLVSFYNNEISEKSEIFDDQFSVERPDGSNFTLKIRSTKLEDSAMYFCASSDRLVSYSGANVLTFGAGSRLTVL.

The rearrangement uses TRBV5-4 and TRBJ1-3; D is possibly TRBD1 (5 bases). The CDR3 has 14 residues. CDR1 and CDR2 (germline): SGHNT, YYREEE (reference sequence). V shed 0 bases and J shed 3 bases, with 7 bases lying between them. In DNA form, the CDR3 reads TGTGCCAGCAGCTTGGTGGGGGGTGGAAACACCATATATTTT. Translation: CASSLVGGGNTIYF.

The chain employs TRBV2 and TRBJ2-5; TRBD2 matches 7 bases. The trim removed 6 bases at V and 2 bases at J, leaving 12 bases unmatched. The CDR3 consists of 16 residues. The germline gives CDR1 SNHLY, CDR2 FYNNEI. In nucleotides, the CDR3 is TGTGCCAGCAGAGGTGGATCGGGGGGAGGGCAAGAGACCCAGTACTTC. Amino acids: CASRGGSGGGQETQYF.

CDR3 nucleotides: TGTGCCAGCACCGGCGTATGGGGCAGTCGTAATTCACCCCTCCACTTT. Protein product: CASTGVWGSRNSPLHF. The chain uses TRBV2 and TRBJ1-6, with a tentative D call TRBD1 (5 bases). This CDR3 spans 16 amino acids. Per germline, CDR1 SNHLY and CDR2 FYNNEI. V dropped 7 bases and J dropped 6 bases, with 19 bases sitting between them. Supplemented by reference TRBV2 and TRBJ1-6, the full variable domain reads EPEVTQTPSHQVTQMGQEVILRCVPISNHLYFYWYRQILGQKVEFLVSFYNNEISEKSEIFDDQFSVERPDGSNFTLKIRSTKLEDSAMYFCASTGVWGSRNSPLHFGNGTRLTVT.

The rearrangement joins TRBV10-3 to TRBJ2-3; possibly TRBD1 or TRBD2 for D (5 bases each). The CDR3 contains 11 residues. The V and J ends lost 10 bases and 10 bases respectively, with 15 bases between them. Germline V CDR1 and CDR2: ENHRY, SYGVKD. The CDR3 sequence: CASSEGPPQYF. Here the CDR3 DNA reads TGTGCCAGCTCCGAGGGGCCTCCGCAGTATTTT.

This sequence joins TRBV5-1 and TRBJ1-1; the match to TRBD1 covers 8 bases. The CDR3 length is 15 residues. Looked up from germline, CDR1 is SGHRS and CDR2 is YFSETQ. The V segment lost 3 bases and the J segment 5 bases; nucleotides outside the gene matches: 9. The CDR3 DNA sequence: TGCGCCAGCAGCTCCAGACAGGGGACTAGGACTGAAGCTTTCTTT. Translated, it gives CASSSRQGTRTEAFF.

This clone appeared once. The chain links TRBV7-6 to TRBJ2-3; the D is unclear. The germline V and J ends were trimmed by 1 base and 1 base, with 0 bases remaining between them. Germline values: CDR1 SGHVS, CDR2 FNYEAQ. The CDR3 length is 12 residues. The CDR3 sequence: CASSLGTDTQYF. The CDR3 nucleotides are TGTGCCAGCAGCTTAGGCACAGATACGCAGTATTTT.

This clone has only a few counts. The V call is TRBV5-4, the J call TRBJ1-3; 8 positions agree with TRBD1. The CDR3 covers 13 residues. Germline V gene data show CDR1 as SGHNT and CDR2 as YYREEE (reference sequence). Trimming cost V 3 bases and J 4 bases; bases outside gene matches: 0. CDR3 protein: CASSWDRGNTIYF. DNA of the CDR3: TGTGCCAGCAGCTGGGACAGGGGAAACACCATATATTTT. The variable domain in full, completed from reference TRBV5-4 and TRBJ1-3, reads ETGVTQSPTHLIKTRGQQVTLRCSSQSGHNTVSWYQQALGQGPQFIFQYYREEENGRGNFPPRFSGLQFPNYSSELNVNALELDDSALYLCASSWDRGNTIYFGEGSWLTVV.

The chain has TRBV5-1 and TRBJ1-4; tentatively, D is TRBD1 (6 bases). The V gene lost 3 bases and the J gene lost 2 bases, with 23 bases spanning the gap. Germline CDR1 and CDR2: SGHRS and YFSETQ. The CDR3 loop spans 19 amino acids. Here the CDR3 reads CASSSLGGPRHSTNEKLFF. The CDR3 DNA sequence: TGCGCCAGCAGCTCGTTGGGGGGCCCCCGGCATAGCACTAATGAAAAACTGTTTTTT.

The chain employs TRBV2 and TRBJ1-2; 9 nucleotides match TRBD1. With V trimmed by 2 bases and J by 7 bases, 11 bases remained unmatched. Germline V gene sequence: CDR1 SNHLY, CDR2 FYNNEI. The CDR3 totals 16 residues. Here the CDR3 DNA reads TGTGCCAGCAGTGAAAGGGCAACTACAGGGGGCTCTGGCTACACCTTC. Protein sequence: CASSERATTGGSGYTF. Supplemented by reference TRBV2 and TRBJ1-2, the full variable domain reads EPEVTQTPSHQVTQMGQEVILRCVPISNHLYFYWYRQILGQKVEFLVSFYNNEISEKSEIFDDQFSVERPDGSNFTLKIRSTKLEDSAMYFCASSERATTGGSGYTFGSGTRLTVV.